This paragraph covers one T cell receptor (beta chain) sequence. Germline V gene data show CDR1 as SGHNT and CDR2 as YYREEE (reference sequence). The CDR3 spans 15 residues. J was trimmed by 6 bases and V by 0 bases; bases with no gene match: 5. Roughly 0.45 to 1 ug RNA was reverse transcribed with random hexamers. An immunoSEQ multiplex PCR generated amplified TCR beta CDR3 products spanning 54 Vbeta and 13 Jbeta. TCRdb recomputed calls from the immunoSEQ multiplex PCR reads with MiXCR, one row per CDR3 protein. The sample includes over 70,000 distinct CDR3 sequences, 95% to 96% seen only once; the top ten take around 0.62%. This entry belongs to a study of CD8 T cells in Susac syndrome. Overall study context: The sequenced Susac syndrome patients included 5 or 6 who had clinically active disease and roughly eight who were in remission.

The gene calls are TRBV5-4 and TRBJ1-2; 10 positions match TRBD1. Sample: CD8+ T cells from PBMCs. The receptor was derived from a human donor with Susac syndrome. The CDR3 DNA reads as TGTGCCAGCAGCTTGGAGACAGGGGGCGCGGATGGCTACACCTTC. Translated: CASSLETGGADGYTF. Full variable domain (outside the CDR3, taken from reference TRBV5-4 and TRBJ1-2): ETGVTQSPTHLIKTRGQQVTLRCSSQSGHNTVSWYQQALGQGPQFIFQYYREEENGRGNFPPRFSGLQFPNYSSELNVNALELDDSALYLCASSLETGGADGYTFGSGTRLTVV.